Below, 26 T cell receptor beta chains from the same sample are listed, as sequenced in a study of regulatory T cells in long-lasting Graves disease. The time point denotes: newly diagnosed GD, antithyroid drugs for less than 3 months. Isolated PBMC RNA provided the starting material for the TCR library. According to the study, TCR beta libraries were built with iRepertoire HTBI primers and CDR3-region Arm-PCR. TCRdb passed the multiplex PCR reads through MiXCR, listing each CDR3 protein once. The sample yields fewer than 650,000 distinct CDR3 sequences, under 20% seen once. The same sample was also used in a study of T cells in Graves' hyperthyroidism and ophthalmopathy.

Source: peripheral blood mononuclear cells (PBMCs), taken at new diagnosis, from a patient treated with antithyroid drugs. The receptors come from a woman aged 25 to 39 with Graves disease.

This chain links TRBV28 with TRBJ1-4; D unclear. Trimming cost V 2 bases and J 3 bases, with 13 bases left between them. In germline, CDR1 is MDHEN, CDR2 SYDVKM. The CDR3 has 16 residues. The CDR3: CASSLNAPLANEKLFF. The CDR3 nucleotides are TGTGCCAGCAGTTTAAACGCACCCCTAGCTAATGAAAAACTGTTTTTT.

Regarding this clonotype: Given a much more abundant clone one base away, this may be a read error. The chain is built from TRBV5-1 and TRBJ2-3; TRBD2 agrees at 8 bases. Gene TRBJ2-1 matches the end of the DNA better, so the J call may be wrong. CDR1 and CDR2 from the germline V gene are SGHRS and YFSETQ. This CDR3 is 14 amino acids long. CDR3 loop: CASSWAGTSNEQFF. CDR3 nucleotides: TGCGCCAGCAGCTGGGCCGGGACTAGCAATGAGCAGTTCTTC.

In nucleotides, the CDR3 is TGCGCCAGCAGCTTGGTTGGACAGGGGCAGCAGTTCTTC. It specifies CASSLVGQGQQFF. V is TRBV5-1 and J is TRBJ2-1, with TRBD1 matching 9 bases. V was clipped by 0 bases and J by 11 bases; unmatched bases: 3. The CDR3 extends over 13 amino acids. Germline CDR1 and CDR2: SGHRS and YFSETQ.

This clonotype was counted at least ten times. V usage is TRBV7-9 and J usage is TRBJ2-6, with D possibly TRBD1 on 5 matching bases. V was clipped by 5 bases and J by 4 bases, with 9 bases between them. CDR1 is SEHNR and CDR2 is FQNEAQ in the germline V gene (reference sequence). This CDR3 has 14 amino acids. CDR3 coding DNA: TGTGCCAGCAGCAATGGGGCGGGGGCCAACGTCCTGACTTTC. This translates into CASSNGAGANVLTF.

As to this clonotype: A read error may produce the germline difference seen at one junction end. The chain combines TRBV5-1 with TRBJ2-5; TRBD2 matches 9 bases. The CDR3 has 14 residues. Germline values: CDR1 SGHRS, CDR2 YFSETQ. The CDR3 nucleotides are TGCGCCAGCAGCTCTGGGACTAGCCAACAGACCCAGTACTTC. Its protein is CASSSGTSQQTQYF.

This clonotype showed up just a few times. The rearrangement uses TRBV20-1 and TRBJ1-5; no definite D call. In germline, CDR1 is DFQATT, CDR2 SNEGSKA (reference sequence). The CDR3 consists of 13 residues. V was clipped by 5 bases and J by 0 bases, with 8 bases between them. CDR3 amino acids: CSAPDYSNQPQHF. In nucleotides, the CDR3 is TGCAGTGCTCCAGATTATAGCAATCAGCCCCAGCATTTT.

The J gene is TRBJ2-5, the V gene TRBV28; 7 nucleotides agree with TRBD1. V was clipped by 7 bases and J by 5 bases; unmatched bases: 10. The CDR3 has 14 amino acids. Per the germline V gene, CDR1 is MDHEN and CDR2 is SYDVKM. This CDR3 reads CASNTQGFWETQYF. CDR3 coding DNA: TGTGCCAGCAATACACAGGGGTTTTGGGAGACCCAGTACTTC.

The count of this clonotype is one. Possible read error: a much larger clone is one base away. The conserved closing phenylalanine or tryptophan is absent in this CDR3, likely reflecting a read error. The CDR3 region has the DNA TGCAGCGTCACGGGGGGGCGCGAGTATGGCTACACCCTC. Translating it yields CSVTGGREYGYTL. The V gene is TRBV29-1, the J gene TRBJ1-2; D is perhaps TRBD1 (6 bases). The CDR3 is made up of 13 amino acids. V lost 6 bases, J lost 5 bases, and 16 bases lay in between. Per germline, CDR1 SQVTM and CDR2 ANQGSEA.

This clonotype appeared many times. The chain has TRBV18 and TRBJ2-7; D remains ambiguous. The length of the CDR3 is 12 residues. V was clipped by 6 bases and J by 3 bases, with 9 bases between them. CDR1 and CDR2 (germline): KGHSH, LQKENI. The CDR3 coding sequence is TGTGCCAGCTCCCTGGAGTTCTACGAGCAGTACTTC. It is translated as CASSLEFYEQYF.

This clonotype was observed many times. The chain carries TRBV15 and TRBJ1-1, with 9 bases identical to TRBD1. The CDR3 contains 15 residues. The germline V gene has CDR1 LNHNV and CDR2 YYDKDF (reference sequence). Trimming cost V 0 bases and J 2 bases; bases outside gene matches: 1. In DNA, the CDR3 is TGTGCCACCAGCAGAGAACAGGGGGCTAACACTGAAGCTTTCTTT. It specifies CATSREQGANTEAFF.

This clonotype appeared many times. The chain recombines TRBV7-8 with TRBJ2-1; D call uncertain. V was trimmed by 4 bases and J by 9 bases, leaving 7 bases between them. The germline gives CDR1 SGHVS, CDR2 FQNEAQ. This CDR3 spans 11 amino acids. The chain's CDR3 is CASSSPLEQFF. The CDR3 bases are TGTGCCAGCAGCTCACCTCTTGAGCAGTTCTTC.

V usage is TRBV15 and J usage is TRBJ2-1; D may be TRBD2 (6 bases). Germline-derived CDR1 and CDR2 are LNHNV and YYDKDF (reference sequence). V was pared by 0 bases and J by 3 bases, with 15 bases between. This CDR3 region has 17 residues. The CDR3 loop reads CATSRDSFRGIYNEQFF. CDR3 bases: TGTGCCACCAGCAGAGATTCGTTTCGGGGGATCTACAATGAGCAGTTCTTC.

The CDR3 here is CASSLKDDRVLREQYF. CDR3 sequence (DNA): TGTGCCAGCAGCTTAAAGGATGACAGGGTGCTACGGGAGCAGTACTTC. V is TRBV7-2 and J is TRBJ2-7, with 7 bases that match TRBD1. After removal of 2 bases from V and 7 bases from J, the junction contained 14 bases not matched to a gene. The CDR3 loop spans 16 amino acids. The germline gives CDR1 SGHTA, CDR2 FQGNSA.

This clonotype came up a few times. This rearrangement joins TRBV19 to TRBJ2-7; 8 positions match TRBD2. Germline CDR1 reads LNHDA; CDR2 reads SQIVND (reference sequence). Trimming at V came to 3 bases and at J to 3 bases, leaving 16 bases not matched to a gene. CDR3 length: 18 residues. The DNA for the CDR3 is TGTGCCAGTAGTATCGGAGTAGCGGGATTTTATTCAATCTACGAGCAGTACTTC. This sequence encodes CASSIGVAGFYSIYEQYF.

A few counts support this clonotype. This chain joins TRBV15 and TRBJ2-3; D is unclear. Germline CDR1 LNHNV, CDR2 YYDKDF (reference sequence). Deletions cut 7 bases from V and 0 bases from J, with 2 bases between. The CDR3 contains 11 residues. CDR3 in amino acids: CATKSTDTQYF. In DNA, the CDR3 is TGTGCCACCAAGAGCACAGATACGCAGTATTTT.

The table lists this clonotype with many counts. The chain has TRBV28 and TRBJ2-2; no definite D call. The CDR3 is 17 residues long. V lost 6 bases, J lost 0 bases, and 17 bases lay in between. Germline CDR1 and CDR2: MDHEN and SYDVKM. This CDR3 is CASSYARKLPNTGELFF. The CDR3 DNA is TGTGCCAGCAGCTACGCCCGGAAACTCCCGAACACCGGGGAGCTGTTTTTT.

The rearrangement uses TRBV6-2 or TRBV6-3 and TRBJ2-3, with D unresolved. The CDR3 is made up of 14 amino acids. Looked up from germline, CDR1 is MNHEY and CDR2 is SVGEGT. Trimming shortened V by 5 bases and J by 1 base, and 10 bases separated the two germline ends. CDR3 DNA: TGTGCCAGCAGTCACCCGGGTGGCACAGATACGCAGTATTTT. Translation gives CASSHPGGTDTQYF.

This clonotype was seen repeatedly, ten times or more. The rearrangement uses TRBV6-2 or TRBV6-3 and TRBJ2-5; D unclear. This CDR3 is 16 amino acids long. CDR1 and CDR2 from the germline V gene are MNHEY and SVGEGT. The V and J ends lost 2 bases and 1 base respectively, with 14 bases between them. Written as DNA, the CDR3 is TGTGCCAGCAGTTACACGACTTTGGGTAGCCAAGAGACCCAGTACTTC. Its translation: CASSYTTLGSQETQYF.

The chain uses TRBV7-9 and TRBJ2-7; unclear D gene. From germline, CDR1 is SEHNR and CDR2 FQNEAQ (reference sequence). This CDR3 is built from 13 residues. V lost 1 base and J lost 4, with 8 bases in between. The CDR3 DNA sequence: TGTGCCAGCAGCTTAGAGGTTAGGTACGAGCAGTACTTC. This translates into CASSLEVRYEQYF.

This clonotype occurred many times. The V gene is TRBV7-3, the J gene TRBJ2-3, with 7 nucleotides matching TRBD2. Trimming removed 6 bases from V and 2 bases from J; junction bases left unmatched: 8. This CDR3 region has 15 residues. Germline CDR1 is SGHTA and CDR2 is FQGTGA. Here the CDR3 DNA reads TGTGCCAGCAGTAACTTCGGGGGGATCACAGATACGCAGTATTTT. The encoded protein is CASSNFGGITDTQYF.

With respect to this clonotype: It may be a read error: a sequence one base away is much more abundant. The gene calls are TRBV28 and TRBJ1-5; 8 positions agree with TRBD1. The CDR3 is 14 amino acids. CDR1 is MDHEN and CDR2 is SYDVKM in the germline V gene. Trimming cost V 3 bases and J 9 bases; bases outside gene matches: 7. CDR3: CASSFRDGQGPQHF. CDR3 nucleotide sequence: TGTGCCAGCAGTTTCCGGGACGGACAGGGGCCCCAGCATTTT. Variable domain in full (rest from reference TRBV28 and TRBJ1-5): DVKVTQSSRYLVKRTGEKVFLECVQDMDHENMFWYRQDPGLGLRLIYFSYDVKMKEKGDIPEGYSVSREKKERFSLILESASTNQTSMYLCASSFRDGQGPQHFGDGTRLSIL.

The chain uses TRBV10-3 and TRBJ2-5; D remains ambiguous. The CDR3 spans 15 residues. Trimming removed 0 bases from V and 5 bases from J, with 13 bases in between. Looked up from germline, CDR1 is ENHRY and CDR2 is SYGVKD. The CDR3 region has the DNA TGTGCCATCAGTGAGTCGGGCCGAACTGTGGAGACCCAGTACTTC. It is translated as CAISESGRTVETQYF.

The genes are TRBV3-1 and TRBJ1-5; no clear D. The CDR3 has 14 amino acids. Germline-derived CDR1 and CDR2 are LGHDT and YNNKEL (reference sequence). V was shortened by 0 bases and J by 5 bases, with 8 bases between the two germline ends. The CDR3 loop reads CASSQDGRYQPQHF. The DNA for the CDR3 is TGTGCCAGCAGCCAAGACGGCAGGTATCAGCCCCAGCATTTT.

The chain carries TRBV6-2 or TRBV6-3 and TRBJ2-7; D is possibly TRBD2 (5 bases). The CDR3 consists of 15 residues. The germline V gene encodes CDR1 MNHEY and CDR2 SVGEGT. Between the trimmed V and J ends, which lost 0 bases and 4 bases, there was a span of 13 bases. The CDR3 DNA sequence: TGTGCCAGCAGTTACTCGACGGGGTCAGGTTACGAGCAGTACTTC. It specifies CASSYSTGSGYEQYF.

This clonotype was counted at least ten times. This rearrangement joins TRBV28 to TRBJ1-1; TRBD1 matches at 9 bases. V shed 4 bases, J shed 0 bases, and the junction held 6 bases outside the gene matches. The germline V gene has CDR1 MDHEN and CDR2 SYDVKM. The length of the CDR3 is 16 residues. The CDR3 sequence is CASSSYRGPVNTEAFF. The CDR3 DNA reads as TGTGCCAGCAGTTCATACAGGGGGCCGGTGAACACTGAAGCTTTCTTT. Full variable domain (outside the CDR3, taken from reference TRBV28 and TRBJ1-1): DVKVTQSSRYLVKRTGEKVFLECVQDMDHENMFWYRQDPGLGLRLIYFSYDVKMKEKGDIPEGYSVSREKKERFSLILESASTNQTSMYLCASSSYRGPVNTEAFFGQGTRLTVV.

This clonotype was detected ten times or more. The genes are TRBV3-1 and TRBJ1-1; D not resolved. V lost 0 bases to trimming and J lost 5 bases, with 10 bases between them. The germline CDR1 and CDR2 sequences are LGHDT and YNNKEL (reference sequence). The CDR3 has 14 amino acids. In nucleotides, the CDR3 is TGTGCCAGCAGCCAAGATCGAGGCTCGACTGAAGCTTTCTTT. Its translation is CASSQDRGSTEAFF. Filled out from reference TRBV3-1 and TRBJ1-1, the complete variable domain reads DTAVSQTPKYLVTQMGNDKSIKCEQNLGHDTMYWYKQDSKKFLKIMFSYNNKELIINETVPNRFSPKSPDKAHLNLHINSLELGDSAVYFCASSQDRGSTEAFFGQGTRLTVV.